These T cell receptor beta chains were read from a single sample in a study of response to subunit inactivated influenza vaccine. TCRdb analysed the RT-PCR reads with MiXCR anew, one entry per CDR3 protein. The profile shows some 520,000 distinct CDR3 sequences, more than 15% of them singletons. The material was CD4+ T cells sorted from PBMCs, obtained less than 30 months after vaccination. The receptors stem from a man aged 45 to 70 who received an inactivated influenza vaccine. Each CDR3 is given with its conserved first and last residue. The D gene is left open where the match is weak. Part of the rows lack a size; the others show once, few, many or a class for expanded clones.

. TRBJ1-1 TRBV15 TRBD1 TGTGCCACCAGCAGTGACCCGGGACAGGGGATTACGAAGGCTTTCTTT CATSSDPGQGITKAFF
. TRBJ2-2 TRBV7-2 . TGTGCCAGCAGCTTAGTTGGGTGGAACACCGGGGAGCTGTTTTTT CASSLVGWNTGELFF
few TRBJ2-4 TRBV6-5 . TGTGCCAGCAGTTACTCTTGGCAGGGTCGGAGCAAAAACATTCAGTACTTC CASSYSWQGRSKNIQYF
. TRBJ1-6 TRBV7-9 . TGTGCCAGCACCCTTACCGCAGGGGATAATTCACCCCTCCACTTT CASTLTAGDNSPLHF
once TRBJ2-1 TRBV20-1 TRBD2 TGCAGTGCTAGCAGAGCGGGAGGCGTTAATGAGCAGTTCTTC CSASRAGGVNEQFF
. TRBJ2-2 TRBV20-1 . TGCAGTGCTAGCGGAACCGCGAACACCGGGGAGCTGTTTTTT CSASGTANTGELFF
. TRBJ2-1 TRBV29-1 TRBD2 TGCAGCGGGAGGACTAGTGGTGACTACGTACTGTTCTTC CSGRTSGDYVLFF
few TRBJ2-5 TRBV10-2 . TGCGCCAGCAGTACTAGTATCGACCAGTACTTC CASSTSIDQYF
few TRBJ2-7 TRBV7-2 TRBD1 TGTGCCAGCAGCCTCTGGACAGGGGGCACCTACGAGCAGTACTTC CASSLWTGGTYEQYF
few TRBJ1-1 TRBV5-1 . TGCGCCAGCAGCTTTGGCTCCGCGAACACTGAAGCTTTCTTT CASSFGSANTEAFF
. TRBJ2-1 TRBV23-1 . TGCGCCAGCAGTCCTTGCCCAGGGGCAAGGTCCGACAATGAGCAGTTCTTC CASSPCPGARSDNEQFF
. TRBJ2-1 TRBV7-3 TRBD1 TGTGCCAGCAGCTTAGAGTCGACAGGGGCTGAGCAGTTCTTC CASSLESTGAEQFF
few TRBJ1-3 TRBV12-3/TRBV12-4 . TGTGCCAGCAGTCCCGCTAGACGGAGTGGAAACACCATATATTTT CASSPARRSGNTIYF
many TRBJ2-7 TRBV5-6 . TGTGCCAGCAGCTTGGGCTTACAGGACCTCTACGAGCAGTACTTC CASSLGLQDLYEQYF
. TRBJ2-1 TRBV6-2/TRBV6-3 TRBD2 TGTGCCAGCAGTTACTCGGTAGCGGGGGCCTACAATGAGCAGTTCTTC CASSYSVAGAYNEQFF
. TRBJ2-6 TRBV4-2 . TGTGCCAGCAGCCTGGGGGGACCCTCTGGGGCCAACGTCCTGACTTTC CASSLGGPSGANVLTF
. TRBJ2-5 TRBV7-9 TRBD1 TGTGCCAGCAGCGCATACGGGACAGATAAGGAGACCCAGTACTTC CASSAYGTDKETQYF
. TRBJ2-6 TRBV7-9 . TGTGCCACCGACCTACGTGGGGCCAACGTCCTGACTTTC CATDLRGANVLTF